Described below is a single T cell receptor (beta chain) sequence and its context. Its matching antigen is unknown. This entry is derived from a study of T-cell reconstitution after alpha-beta-depleted transplantation in children. The study's findings and limits: Surviving thymic progenitors and recipient T cells were the source of high TCRbeta diversity at day 60 in some patients. Hyperexpanded clones declined; after one year, newly produced T cells mostly supplied diversity. In patients about two months after transplant, alpha-beta T cells reportedly arose from several hundred expanded graft clones.

The CDR3 extends over 15 amino acids. CDR1 KGHDR and CDR2 SFDVKD come from the germline V gene. The V and J ends lost 4 bases and 5 bases, in that order; junction bases with no gene match: 7. Unique molecular identifiers were incorporated during preparation of the TCRbeta library. TCRdb used MiXCR to reprocess the PCR reads, holding one entry per CDR3 protein. The sample lists about 580,000 distinct CDR3 sequences; approximately 22% were seen once. Material: PBMCs, mostly from graft donor cells, obtained 360 days after TCRalphabeta/CD19-depleted stem cell transplant. This clonotype was obtained from a boy under two years old who had a stem cell transplant for acute myeloid leukemia, so the T cells may come from the graft donor. V is TRBV24-1 and J is TRBJ2-5; TRBD1 matches at 9 bases. As DNA, the CDR3 is TGTGCCACCAGTGACCGGGACAGGGAAAGGGAGACCCAGTACTTC. Amino acids: CATSDRDRERETQYF.